This entry lists 16 T cell receptor beta chains sequenced from one sample in a study of identical twins. TCRdb itself ran the 5' RACE reads through MiXCR, one entry per CDR3 protein. The table records approximately 250,000 distinct CDR3 sequences, 6% to 7% of them present only once. These data are also associated with another study on T cells expressing NK-cell markers.

The specimen was CD8+ T cells sorted from blood. The receptors shown here come from a woman between 18 and 30 years old in good health.

This clonotype was counted many times. V is TRBV12-3 or TRBV12-4 and J is TRBJ1-2; no reliable D call. Trimming pared 5 bases from V and 6 bases from J, leaving 10 bases between. The CDR3 is made up of 12 amino acids. In DNA, the CDR3 is TGTGCCAGCAGTGACGCTCGGGATGGCTACACCTTC. Protein sequence: CASSDARDGYTF.

This chain joins TRBV20-1 and TRBJ2-7; no clear D gene. This CDR3 comprises 12 residues. Germline values: CDR1 DFQATT, CDR2 SNEGSKA (reference sequence). V lost 0 bases and J 4 bases, leaving 7 bases between the germline ends. This CDR3 reads CSARDHSYEQYF. The CDR3 nucleotides read TGCAGTGCTAGAGACCACTCTTACGAGCAGTACTTC.

The chain joins TRBV5-1 to TRBJ2-7; D remains ambiguous. V was clipped by 2 bases and J by 3 bases, with 9 bases between them. Germline V gene data show CDR1 as SGHRS and CDR2 as YFSETQ. This CDR3 region has 13 residues. The CDR3 sequence is CASSFETGYEQYF. As DNA, the CDR3 is TGCGCCAGCAGCTTTGAGACTGGCTACGAGCAGTACTTC.

This clonotype was detected only a few times. This chain uses TRBV4-1 with TRBJ2-7; no definite D call. V was trimmed by 4 bases and J by 6 bases, leaving 10 bases between them. Germline lookup yields CDR1 MGHRA and CDR2 YSYEKL. There are 12 residues in the CDR3. CDR3 DNA sequence: TGCGCCAGCAGCCCGTCGACGGGCGAGCAGTACTTC. Translating gives CASSPSTGEQYF.

This clonotype was seen many times. CDR3 amino acids: CASNRGLGQGNYETQYF. The CDR3 bases are TGTGCCAGCAATAGAGGACTAGGACAGGGGAATTATGAGACCCAGTACTTC. The chain uses TRBV11-2 and TRBJ2-5; the match to TRBD1 covers 9 bases. The V gene end was trimmed by 7 bases and the J gene end by 5 bases; junction bases not matched to a gene: 17. Per germline, CDR1 SGHAT and CDR2 FQNNGV. The CDR3 contains 17 residues.

This clonotype occurred a few times. The V call is TRBV19, the J call TRBJ1-1, with D unclear. Trimming cost V 5 bases and J 2 bases, with 12 bases left between them. In germline, CDR1 is LNHDA, CDR2 SQIVND (reference sequence). The CDR3 loop spans 14 amino acids. CDR3 sequence: CASSPGLGNTEAFF. CDR3 nucleotide sequence: TGTGCCAGTAGTCCCGGTCTGGGAAACACTGAAGCTTTCTTT.

The chain carries TRBV6-2 or TRBV6-3 and TRBJ2-2, with D perhaps matching TRBD1 or TRBD2 (5 bases each). The ends were cut back, 7 bases at V and 0 bases at J, with 15 bases in the middle. Germline-derived CDR1 and CDR2 are MNHEY and SVGEGT. The CDR3 covers 16 residues. CDR3 in amino acids: CASTSGEGPNTGELFF. Written as DNA, the CDR3 is TGTGCCAGCACAAGCGGAGAGGGACCGAACACCGGGGAGCTGTTTTTT.

This clonotype was observed at least ten times. CDR3 bases: TGTGCCAGCAGCGGAGGGGACAGCTTGAACACTGAAGCTTTCTTT. Translation gives CASSGGDSLNTEAFF. This chain uses TRBV9 with TRBJ1-1, with TRBD1 matching 7 bases. The CDR3 length is 15 residues. V lost 3 bases and J lost 0; bases outside the gene matches: 5. From germline, CDR1 is SGDLS and CDR2 YYNGEE.

The chain couples TRBV11-1 to TRBJ2-7; the D gene is possibly TRBD2 (5 bases). Per germline, CDR1 SGHAT and CDR2 FQDESV (reference sequence). The CDR3 extends over 13 amino acids. V was clipped by 4 bases and J by 6 bases, with 13 bases between them. Here the CDR3 reads CASSSSARAEQYF. CDR3 DNA sequence: TGTGCCAGCAGCTCCTCGGCGAGGGCCGAGCAGTACTTC.

This clonotype was seen ten or more times. The chain links TRBV6-1 to TRBJ1-1; possibly TRBD1 for D (5 bases). The CDR3 has 14 residues. Per the germline V gene, CDR1 is MNHNS and CDR2 is SASEGT. The ends were cut back, 3 bases at V and 4 bases at J, with 12 bases in the middle. DNA of the CDR3: TGTGCCAGCAGTGACAGGGAAGAGGTCACTGAAGCTTTCTTT. This encodes CASSDREEVTEAFF.

The rearrangement joins TRBV7-9 to TRBJ1-4, with D uncertain. Trimming took 1 base from V and 7 from J, leaving 13 bases between them. This CDR3 has 15 amino acids. Germline lookup yields CDR1 SEHNR and CDR2 FQNEAQ (reference sequence). CDR3 DNA: TGTGCCAGCAGCTTAGACGGCGAGACTTTTGAAAAACTGTTTTTT. This codes for CASSLDGETFEKLFF.

This sequence joins TRBV7-8 and TRBJ2-2, with 9 positions matching TRBD1. The CDR3 contains 14 residues. Germline V CDR1 and CDR2: SGHVS, FQNEAQ. Losses at the gene ends were 5 bases for V and 3 bases for J; bases not matched to a gene: 1. The CDR3: CASSRQGDTGELFF. CDR3 nucleotides: TGTGCCAGCAGCCGACAGGGGGACACCGGGGAGCTGTTTTTT. Drawing the rest from reference TRBV7-8 and TRBJ2-2, the complete variable domain is GAGVSQSPRYKVAKRGQDVALRCDPISGHVSLFWYQQALGQGPEFLTYFQNEAQLDKSGLPSDRFFAERPEGSVSTLKIQRTQQEDSAVYLCASSRQGDTGELFFGEGSRLTVL.

The sample holds a few counts of this clonotype. The CDR3 region has the DNA TGTGCCAGCAGCTCCACTAGCGGGGGGGCTGCAGATACGCAGTATTTT. It translates to CASSSTSGGAADTQYF. This chain joins TRBV5-4 and TRBJ2-3; 13 positions match TRBD2. Germline-derived CDR1 and CDR2 are SGHNT and YYREEE (reference sequence). V was clipped by 3 bases and J by 4 bases; unmatched bases: 5. The CDR3 is made up of 16 amino acids.

V is TRBV13 and J is TRBJ2-1, with TRBD2 matching 7 bases. The CDR3 sequence is 14 residues long. The ends lost 0 bases at V and 9 bases at J; junction bases unmatched: 5. Germline-derived CDR1 and CDR2 are PRHDT and FYEKMQ (reference sequence). CDR3 sequence: CASSLGERDAEQFF. The CDR3 region has the DNA TGTGCCAGCAGCTTAGGGGAGCGGGATGCTGAGCAGTTCTTC.

This chain joins TRBV30 and TRBJ2-1; no firm D call. Germline values: CDR1 GTSNPN, CDR2 SVGIG (reference sequence). The CDR3 spans 12 residues. Trimming left V 2 bases short and J 5 bases short, with 7 bases between. The CDR3 region is CAWSSVNNEQFF. The CDR3 DNA is TGTGCCTGGAGTAGCGTGAACAATGAGCAGTTCTTC.

CDR3 nucleotides: TGCGCCAGCAGCCAACAGGGGGCAGCTAATGAAAAACTGTTTTTT. This translates into CASSQQGAANEKLFF. V is TRBV4-3 and J is TRBJ1-4, with 8 bases lining up with TRBD1. Trimming cost V 2 bases and J 3 bases; bases outside gene matches: 2. The CDR3 runs 15 residues. Per germline, CDR1 LGHNA and CDR2 YSLEER.